The 19 T cell receptor beta chains below come from one sample, sequenced in a study of T cell changes during pregnancy in multiple sclerosis (dated 2019 in TCRdb). The protocol used for the library was the immunoSEQ multiplex PCR assay. What TCRdb holds here is the immuneACCESS table cut down to in-frame rearrangements. Part of the clones is not present; checked against another copy, under half of the missing clones reflect an unresolved V gene, and the others are unexplained. This sample gives 33,000 or so clones in total; about 92% of them show up just once. Together, the top ten hold roughly 5.4% of the sample. This specimen consisted of peripheral blood, obtained in the third trimester of pregnancy. These receptors all stem from a female donor in good health, enrolled as a control in a pregnancy study.

V usage is TRBV11-2 and J usage is TRBJ2-1; TRBD2 might be the D (6 bases). V gave up 8 bases and J gave up 4 bases, with 15 bases separating them. Germline V CDR1 and CDR2: SGHAT, FQNNGV. The CDR3 contains 14 residues. The CDR3 nucleotides read TGTGCCAGCGGAACCGGGACTTCATACAATGAGCAGTTCTTC. This gives the protein CASGTGTSYNEQFF. The variable domain in full, with the rest retrieved from reference TRBV11-2 and TRBJ2-1, is EAGVAQSPRYKIIEKRQSVAFWCNPISGHATLYWYQQILGQGPKLLIQFQNNGVVDDSQLPKDRFSAERLKGVDSTLKIQPAKLEDSAVYLCASGTGTSYNEQFFGPGTRLTVL.

The CDR3 nucleotides read TGTGCCAGCAGCGTAGGCAGCGGGGAGCTGTTTTTT. Translating it yields CASSVGSGELFF. This sequence joins TRBV9 and TRBJ2-2, with no clear D. The germline V gene has CDR1 SGDLS and CDR2 YYNGEE. The V end was cut by 0 bases, the J end by 7 bases, with 4 bases between. This CDR3 has 12 amino acids.

The V gene is TRBV7-2, the J gene TRBJ2-3; TRBD2 might be the D (7 bases). V was clipped by 0 bases and J by 5 bases, with 24 bases between them. This CDR3 spans 19 amino acids. Germline V gene lookup returns CDR1 SGHTA and CDR2 FQGNSA. This CDR3 is CASSLAWTSRGGQEDTQYF. CDR3 in DNA: TGTGCCAGCAGCTTAGCGTGGACTAGTAGGGGGGGGCAGGAAGATACGCAGTATTTT.

The CDR3 DNA follows: TGTGCCAGCAGCCCAGACAGGTTTAAGGAGCAGTACTTC. Amino acid sequence: CASSPDRFKEQYF. This chain links TRBV14 with TRBJ2-7; tentatively, D is TRBD1 (6 bases). The CDR3 is 13 residues long. V dropped 4 bases and J dropped 7 bases, with 14 bases sitting between them. Germline lookup yields CDR1 SGHDN and CDR2 FVKESK.

The chain uses TRBV10-2 and TRBJ2-1; no firm D call. The CDR3 runs to 13 residues. The V and J ends lost 0 bases and 9 bases respectively, with 9 bases between them. From germline, CDR1 is WSHSY and CDR2 SAAADI. The CDR3 spells CASSESPGVEQFF. CDR3 sequence (DNA): TGCGCCAGCAGTGAGTCGCCGGGTGTTGAGCAGTTCTTC.

J is TRBJ2-2 and V is TRBV19, with 8 bases identical to TRBD1. J gave up 7 bases and V 9 bases, and 7 bases lay outside the gene matches. This CDR3 is built from 13 residues. Germline CDR1 is LNHDA and CDR2 is SQIVND (reference sequence). The DNA of the CDR3 is TGTGCCAGCCGGGGACAGGTCGGCGGGGAGCTGTTTTTT. This gives the protein CASRGQVGGELFF. The variable domain in full, completed from reference TRBV19 and TRBJ2-2, reads DGGITQSPKYLFRKEGQNVTLSCEQNLNHDAMYWYRQDPGQGLRLIYYSQIVNDFQKGDIAEGYSVSREKKESFPLTVTSAQKNPTAFYLCASRGQVGGELFFGEGSRLTVL.

The gene calls are TRBV5-4 and TRBJ2-3; 10 positions agree with TRBD2. Germline V gives CDR1 SGHNT, CDR2 YYREEE (reference sequence). The CDR3 covers 16 residues. Trimming removed 2 bases from V and 2 bases from J; junction bases left unmatched: 5. The CDR3 coding sequence is TGTGCCAGCAGCTTACGCCTAGCGGGGGTCACAGATACGCAGTATTTT. It codes for CASSLRLAGVTDTQYF. Full variable domain (outside the CDR3, taken from reference TRBV5-4 and TRBJ2-3): ETGVTQSPTHLIKTRGQQVTLRCSSQSGHNTVSWYQQALGQGPQFIFQYYREEENGRGNFPPRFSGLQFPNYSSELNVNALELDDSALYLCASSLRLAGVTDTQYFGPGTRLTVL.

The V and J genes are TRBV19 and TRBJ1-1; D might be TRBD1 (5 bases). The V end was cut by 3 bases, the J end by 0 bases, with 8 bases between. Germline V gives CDR1 LNHDA, CDR2 SQIVND (reference sequence). CDR3 length equals 14 residues. The CDR3 loop reads CASSIPGVNTEAFF. CDR3 nucleotides: TGTGCCAGTAGTATCCCGGGGGTGAACACTGAAGCTTTCTTT.

V is TRBV20-1 and J is TRBJ2-7; D is unresolved. CDR1 and CDR2 (germline): DFQATT, SNEGSKA (reference sequence). CDR3 length equals 11 residues. V shed 6 bases and J shed 2 bases, with 8 bases lying between them. The CDR3 DNA follows: TGCAGTGCCAGGATAACCTACGAGCAGTACTTC. Its protein product is CSARITYEQYF.

The chain is built from TRBV4-1 and TRBJ1-5; the match to TRBD1 covers 12 bases. The V gene end was trimmed by 3 bases and the J gene end by 7 bases; junction bases not matched to a gene: 7. The length of the CDR3 is 16 residues. CDR1 is MGHRA, CDR2 YSYEKL, per germline. The CDR3 region is CASSHAGTGGQQPQHF. DNA for the CDR3: TGCGCCAGCAGCCACGCGGGGACAGGGGGCCAACAGCCCCAGCATTTT.

V and J are TRBV7-2 and TRBJ1-2; no firm D call. The CDR3 consists of 13 residues. Germline V CDR1 and CDR2: SGHTA, FQGNSA. Trimming left V 5 bases short and J 4 bases short, with 11 bases between. CDR3 loop: CASSPPWAYGYTF. CDR3 nucleotides: TGTGCCAGCAGCCCCCCTTGGGCCTATGGCTACACCTTC.

The genes are TRBV6-1 and TRBJ2-7; a possible D gene is TRBD1 (6 bases). CDR3 size: 14 residues. Germline V gene sequence: CDR1 MNHNS, CDR2 SASEGT. V was trimmed by 0 bases and J by 0 bases, leaving 6 bases between them. The CDR3 DNA reads TGTGCCAGCAGTGAAGCGGACAGCTCCTACGAGCAGTACTTC. It codes for CASSEADSSYEQYF.

The chain has TRBV5-4 and TRBJ2-4; TRBD1 matches 9 bases. This CDR3 spans 14 amino acids. Losses at the gene ends were 0 bases for V and 10 bases for J; bases not matched to a gene: 5. The germline V gene encodes CDR1 SGHNT and CDR2 YYREEE (reference sequence). This CDR3 is CASSLGQGDRIQYF. The CDR3 nucleotides read TGTGCCAGCAGCTTGGGACAGGGGGACAGGATTCAGTACTTC.

The chain uses TRBV30 and TRBJ1-2, with 7 bases matching TRBD1. Trimming removed 2 bases from V and 8 bases from J; junction bases left unmatched: 8. This CDR3 comprises 13 residues. The germline CDR1 and CDR2 sequences are GTSNPN and SVGIG (reference sequence). CDR3 DNA: TGTGCCTGGAGTCATGACAGGGAGGCGGGCTACACCTTC. Amino acids: CAWSHDREAGYTF.

This clone was recorded a few times. The J gene is TRBJ2-3, the V gene TRBV9; 12 bases agree with TRBD1. V was pared by 4 bases and J by 6 bases, with 9 bases of the junction left unmatched. The germline V gene encodes CDR1 SGDLS and CDR2 YYNGEE. The length of the CDR3 is 16 residues. CDR3 protein: CASSPGTGGGRDTQYF. For the CDR3, the DNA is TGTGCCAGCAGCCCGGGGACAGGGGGCGGACGTGATACGCAGTATTTT.

The chain recombines TRBV6-1 with TRBJ1-4; no reliable D call. Trimming took off 1 base at V and 1 base at J, with 7 bases between the two ends. This CDR3 region has 15 residues. Germline V gene sequence: CDR1 MNHNS, CDR2 SASEGT. The CDR3 bases are TGTGCCAGCAGTGAAGAACGGGTAACTAATGAAAAACTGTTTTTT. Its translation: CASSEERVTNEKLFF.

The chain is built from TRBV15 and TRBJ1-6; 8 positions match TRBD1. The length of the CDR3 is 15 residues. With V trimmed by 5 bases and J by 8 bases, 8 bases remained unmatched. The V gene's germline CDR1 is LNHNV and CDR2 YYDKDF (reference sequence). CDR3 amino acids: CATSGTGTGDSPLHF. The CDR3 DNA is TGTGCCACCAGCGGGACCGGGACAGGAGATTCACCCCTCCACTTT.

The chain uses TRBV28 and TRBJ1-2, with TRBD1 matching 8 bases. CDR3 length: 15 residues. Germline V gives CDR1 MDHEN, CDR2 SYDVKM. V shed 6 bases and J 4 bases; nucleotides not matched to a gene: 10. The CDR3 is CASRYGQGRSYGYTF. The CDR3 DNA is TGTGCCAGCAGATACGGACAGGGACGAAGCTATGGCTACACCTTC.

This chain joins TRBV6-5 and TRBJ2-7; D is perhaps TRBD2 (5 bases). Trimming took off 6 bases at V and 7 bases at J, with 10 bases between the two ends. The germline gives CDR1 MNHEY, CDR2 SVGAGI. The CDR3 runs to 11 residues. The DNA for the CDR3 is TGTGCCAGCAGCCAGACGGGGGAGCAGTACTTC. As protein: CASSQTGEQYF.